The rows below give T cell receptor beta chains drawn from one sample of a study of cytomegalovirus exposure and HLA in healthy donors. Profiling relied on immunoSEQ multiplex PCR, and the TCRdb table lists in-frame clones only, not all of them. The repertoire holds about 150,000 clones, approximately 80% seen once, with less than 2.5% in the top ten. Sample: PBMCs. These receptor sequences come from a male donor in good health and CMV-seronegative. Both conserved end residues are part of each CDR3. A D gene is named only where the DNA matches it firmly. Not all rows give a size; the values are once, few, many and, for expanded clones, a class.

D gene,clone size,V gene,J gene,CDR3 protein,CDR3 DNA
NA,few,TRBV28,TRBJ2-7,CASRRLALRGSYEQYF,TGTGCCAGCAGACGTCTAGCGCTCCGGGGCTCCTACGAGCAGTACTTC
NA,NA,TRBV30,TRBJ2-7,CAWSESTYEQYF,TGTGCCTGGAGTGAATCAACCTACGAGCAGTACTTC
TRBD1,once,TRBV13,TRBJ2-5,CASSKKQGVGETQYF,TGTGCCAGCAGCAAAAAACAGGGGGTAGGTGAGACCCAGTACTTC
TRBD1,NA,TRBV7-3,TRBJ1-1,CASSLIGTGTEAFF,TGTGCCAGCAGCTTAATTGGGACAGGGACTGAAGCTTTCTTT
NA,NA,TRBV7-9,TRBJ2-2,CSSRRPTGELFF,TGTTCCAGCAGGCGTCCGACCGGGGAGCTGTTTTTT
NA,NA,TRBV19,TRBJ1-2,CASSIVGREDGYTF,TGTGCCAGTAGTATTGTTGGGAGAGAGGATGGCTACACCTTC
TRBD2,NA,TRBV2,TRBJ2-3,CASSGLAGGTDTQYF,TGTGCCAGCAGTGGACTAGCGGGGGGCACAGATACGCAGTATTTT
TRBD1,once,TRBV7-8,TRBJ2-5,CASSKDRAPRLETQYF,TGTGCCAGCAGCAAAGACAGGGCCCCGCGTTTGGAGACCCAGTACTTC
NA,NA,TRBV5-5,TRBJ2-7,CASSLAGGVEFEQYF,TGTGCCAGCAGCTTGGCGGGGGGCGTAGAATTCGAGCAGTACTTC
NA,once,TRBV28,TRBJ2-7,CASSSWAVRDTTTYEQYF,TGTGCCAGCAGTTCATGGGCAGTCCGGGACACGACGACCTACGAGCAGTACTTC
TRBD1,NA,TRBV7-2,TRBJ1-1,CASSPGQGGAFF,TGTGCCAGCAGCCCTGGACAGGGGGGAGCTTTCTTT
NA,NA,TRBV19,TRBJ1-4,CASRPVDSWSLFF,TGTGCCAGTAGACCGGTTGATTCGTGGAGTCTGTTTTTT
TRBD2,once,TRBV4-2,TRBJ2-3,CASSQERTSGVADTQYF,TGTGCCAGCAGCCAAGAAAGGACTAGCGGGGTTGCAGATACGCAGTATTTT
TRBD1,NA,TRBV6-1,TRBJ2-1,CASSQGDEQFF,TGTGCCAGCAGTCAGGGGGATGAGCAGTTCTTC
TRBD1,NA,TRBV6-4,TRBJ1-5,CASSARDRGRAGVPNQPQHF,TGTGCCAGCAGTGCCCGGGACAGGGGGCGTGCGGGGGTTCCCAATCAGCCCCAGCATTTT
TRBD1,NA,TRBV10-3,TRBJ2-3,CAISGGGEGTDTQYF,TGTGCCATCAGTGGAGGGGGCGAGGGGACAGATACGCAGTATTTT